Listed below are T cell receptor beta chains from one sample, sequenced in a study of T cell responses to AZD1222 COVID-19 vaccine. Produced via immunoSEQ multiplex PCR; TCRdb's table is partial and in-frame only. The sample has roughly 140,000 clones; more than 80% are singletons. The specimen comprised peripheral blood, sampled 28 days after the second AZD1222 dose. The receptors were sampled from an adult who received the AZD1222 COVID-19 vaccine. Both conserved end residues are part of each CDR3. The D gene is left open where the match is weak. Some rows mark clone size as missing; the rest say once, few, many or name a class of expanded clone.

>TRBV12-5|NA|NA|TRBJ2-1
TGTGCTAGCAAAGGGTCGGGGAGCTCCTACAATGAGCAGTTCTTC
CASKGSGSSYNEQFF
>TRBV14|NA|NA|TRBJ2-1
TGTGCCAGCAGCCAAGGGGGAGGTATCAATGAGCAGTTCTTC
CASSQGGGINEQFF
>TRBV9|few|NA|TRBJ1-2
TGTGCCAGCAGCCCCCCAACAGGAAATCTAGGCGGCTACACCTTC
CASSPPTGNLGGYTF
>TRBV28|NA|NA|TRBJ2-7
TGTGCCAGCGGCAGACATGAGCAGTACTTC
CASGRHEQYF
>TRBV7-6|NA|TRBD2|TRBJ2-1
TGTGCCAGCAGCGGGGAACAGCGGGAGAAAAATGAGCAGTTCTTC
CASSGEQREKNEQFF
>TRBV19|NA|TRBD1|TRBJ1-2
TGTGCCAGTAGTACCTGGACAGGGTTGGGCTATGGCTACACCTTC
CASSTWTGLGYGYTF
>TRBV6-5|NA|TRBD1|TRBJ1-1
TGTGCCAGCAGTTACTGGGACAGTCTGAACACTGAAGCTTTCTTT
CASSYWDSLNTEAFF
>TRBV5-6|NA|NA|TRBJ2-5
TGTGCCAGCAGCTTGACCGGGATGGCAAAGACCCAGTACTTC
CASSLTGMAKTQYF
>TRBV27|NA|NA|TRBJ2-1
TGTGCCAGCAGTTTGGAATGGGGGACCCGGTACAATGAGCAGTTCTTC
CASSLEWGTRYNEQFF
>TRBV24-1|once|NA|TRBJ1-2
TGTGCCACCAGTGACCGGGACGGCGCTAACTATGGCTACACCTTC
CATSDRDGANYGYTF
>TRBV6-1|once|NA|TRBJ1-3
TGTGCCAGCAGTGAAACCCTCTCTGGAAACACCATATATTTT
CASSETLSGNTIYF
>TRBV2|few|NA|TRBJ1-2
TGTGCCAGCCCTCCTAGAGGCTATGGCTACACCTTC
CASPPRGYGYTF
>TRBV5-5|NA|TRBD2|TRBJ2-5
TGTGCCAGCACAAAACTAGCGACAGAGACCCAGTACTTC
CASTKLATETQYF
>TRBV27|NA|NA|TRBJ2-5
TGTGCCAGCAGTTTCAACGTGGAGGTTGGTGTGACCCAGTACTTC
CASSFNVEVGVTQYF
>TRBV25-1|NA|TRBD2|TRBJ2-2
TGTGCCAGCGGACCTAGCGGGAGCGCCGGGGAGCTGTTTTTT
CASGPSGSAGELFF
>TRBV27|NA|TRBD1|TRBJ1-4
TGTGCCAGCAGTTTGACAGGGGGCGGGAAGAAACTGTTTTTT
CASSLTGGGKKLFF